This passage covers 21 T cell receptor beta chains from one sample sequenced in a study of blood T cell repertoires in COVID-19. Libraries were prepared by immunoSEQ multiplex PCR; TCRdb keeps only in-frame clonotypes and omits some of them. The sample lists around 190,000 clones; approximately 80% were seen once. Input material: peripheral blood. The receptor source for this set is a woman aged 50 to 65 with acute or convalescent COVID-19.

The genes are TRBV11-2 and TRBJ1-6, with 7 bases that match TRBD1. V lost 5 bases, J lost 2 bases, and 12 bases stayed unmatched. Germline CDR1 SGHAT, CDR2 FQNNGV. The CDR3 length is 18 residues. The CDR3 is CASSIPPGDRAYNSPLHF. The CDR3 bases are TGTGCCAGCAGCATCCCCCCCGGAGACAGGGCCTATAATTCACCCCTCCACTTT.

The chain is built from TRBV27 and TRBJ2-7, with TRBD2 as a possible D gene (6 bases). Trimming cost V 5 bases and J 1 base, with 12 bases left between them. Germline assignment: CDR1 MNHEY and CDR2 SMNVEV (reference sequence). The CDR3 loop spans 14 amino acids. The CDR3 sequence is CASSVNSGSYEQYF. CDR3 coding DNA: TGTGCCAGCAGTGTTAATAGCGGTTCCTACGAGCAGTACTTC.

J is TRBJ2-6 and V is TRBV4-1, with 9 bases identical to TRBD1. This CDR3 has 17 residues. Trimming removed 3 bases from V and 10 bases from J; junction bases left unmatched: 13. Germline V lookup: CDR1 MGHRA, CDR2 YSYEKL. The CDR3 protein is CASSQDPGQGKLNVLTF. The CDR3 DNA reads TGCGCCAGCAGCCAGGATCCGGGACAGGGCAAATTAAACGTCCTGACTTTC.

A few counts support this clone. The chain links TRBV19 to TRBJ2-7; 11 bases are a match to TRBD2. The CDR3 runs to 16 residues. Germline lookup yields CDR1 LNHDA and CDR2 SQIVND (reference sequence). V gave up 5 bases and J gave up 7 bases; unmatched junction bases: 13. CDR3 nucleotide sequence: TGTGCCAGTAGTCAAGCGCGTCTAGCGGGAGGTTGGGAGCAGTACTTC. Encoded protein: CASSQARLAGGWEQYF.

The V and J genes are TRBV19 and TRBJ1-2, with D possibly being TRBD1 (5 bases). V lost 10 bases and J 8 bases, leaving 20 bases between the germline ends. CDR3 length equals 13 residues. CDR1 is LNHDA, CDR2 SQIVND, per germline (reference sequence). Here the CDR3 DNA reads TGTGCCACCGTAACTGGACCGGGGGACGGCTACACCTTC. It yields the protein CATVTGPGDGYTF.

The chain combines TRBV5-1 with TRBJ2-1; 7 nucleotides agree with TRBD2. The CDR3 spans 17 residues. With 0 bases clipped from V and 0 bases from J, the junction kept 6 bases outside the gene matches. The germline gives CDR1 SGHRS, CDR2 YFSETQ. The DNA of the CDR3 is TGCGCCAGCAGCTTGGAACGCGGGGGAAGCTCCTACAATGAGCAGTTCTTC. Protein sequence: CASSLERGGSSYNEQFF.

The chain couples TRBV7-2 to TRBJ2-4; 11 bases match TRBD2. The CDR3 sequence is 16 residues long. The V gene's germline CDR1 is SGHTA and CDR2 FQGNSA. Germline trimming cut 1 base from V and 6 bases from J; bases unmatched to any gene: 5. The CDR3 DNA reads TGTGCCAGCAGCTTAGGTACTAGCGGGAGTGGAAACATTCAGTACTTC. Its translation: CASSLGTSGSGNIQYF.

V is TRBV28 and J is TRBJ2-1; 8 bases map to TRBD1. Losses at the gene ends were 7 bases for V and 4 bases for J; bases not matched to a gene: 9. The CDR3 has 15 amino acids. Germline V gene sequence: CDR1 MDHEN, CDR2 SYDVKM. The CDR3 nucleotides are TGTGCCAGCATGTTGGCAGGGGGCAGGTACAATGAGCAGTTCTTC. Its protein is CASMLAGGRYNEQFF.

The V call is TRBV28, the J call TRBJ1-5; no definite D call. Trimming pared 4 bases from V and 0 bases from J, leaving 4 bases between. Germline V gives CDR1 MDHEN, CDR2 SYDVKM. There are 13 residues in the CDR3. Here the CDR3 DNA reads TGTGCCAGCAGTTCTACTAGCAATCAGCCCCAGCATTTT. Its protein is CASSSTSNQPQHF.

The chain couples TRBV27 to TRBJ2-6; D unresolved. The CDR3 runs to 15 residues. V was shortened by 7 bases and J by 0 bases, with 10 bases between the two germline ends. Germline V lookup: CDR1 MNHEY, CDR2 SMNVEV (reference sequence). The CDR3: CASTAAVSGANVLTF. CDR3 nucleotides: TGTGCCAGCACCGCGGCGGTCTCTGGGGCCAACGTCCTGACTTTC.

The chain couples TRBV21-1 to TRBJ1-6; TRBD1, as called in the table, went unchecked against the DNA. TRBV21-1 is an annotated pseudogene. This CDR3 is 15 amino acids long. CDR3 in amino acids: CASSKEQGLGSPLHF. CDR3 sequence (DNA): TGTGCCAGCAGCAAAGAGCAGGGCCTAGGTTCACCCCTCCACTTT.

For the CDR3, the DNA is TGTGCCAGTAGTATACAGGGGGCAGAGACTGAAGCTTTCTTT. Residues: CASSIQGAETEAFF. This sequence joins TRBV19 and TRBJ1-1, with TRBD1 matching over 8 bases. Germline V lookup: CDR1 LNHDA, CDR2 SQIVND (reference sequence). The V gene end was trimmed by 2 bases and the J gene end by 5 bases; junction bases not matched to a gene: 4. The CDR3 totals 14 residues.

The V gene is TRBV5-6, the J gene TRBJ1-3; D gene uncertain. Between the trimmed V and J ends, which lost 1 base and 2 bases, there was a span of 4 bases. CDR3 length: 13 residues. Germline assignment: CDR1 SGHDT and CDR2 YYEEEE. CDR3 DNA sequence: TGTGCCAGCAGCTTGTTAGCTGGAAACACCATATATTTT. This gives the protein CASSLLAGNTIYF. Supplemented by reference TRBV5-6 and TRBJ1-3, the full variable domain reads DAGVTQSPTHLIKTRGQQVTLRCSPKSGHDTVSWYQQALGQGPQFIFQYYEEEERQRGNFPDRFSGHQFPNYSSELNVNALLLGDSALYLCASSLLAGNTIYFGEGSWLTVV.

CDR3 protein: CASSVAGSTEAFF. The CDR3 nucleotides are TGTGCCAGCAGCGTAGCAGGGTCCACTGAAGCTTTCTTT. The chain joins TRBV9 to TRBJ1-1; TRBD1 is a possible D gene (5 bases). Germline V gene data show CDR1 as SGDLS and CDR2 as YYNGEE. This CDR3 spans 13 amino acids. Between the trimmed V and J ends, which lost 0 bases and 4 bases, there was a span of 7 bases. Using reference TRBV9 and TRBJ1-1 for the parts outside the CDR3, the full variable domain is DSGVTQTPKHLITATGQRVTLRCSPRSGDLSVYWYQQSLDQGLQFLIQYYNGEERAKGNILERFSAQQFPDLHSELNLSSLELGDSALYFCASSVAGSTEAFFGQGTRLTVV.

The chain uses TRBV14 and TRBJ1-6; D is perhaps TRBD1 (5 bases). The germline V gene encodes CDR1 SGHDN and CDR2 FVKESK. The V gene lost 0 bases and the J gene lost 4 bases, with 10 bases spanning the gap. The CDR3 runs to 16 residues. The CDR3, as DNA: TGTGCCAGCAGCCAAGAGGGGAGGGGATATAATTCACCCCTCCACTTT. It codes for CASSQEGRGYNSPLHF.

J is TRBJ1-3 and V is TRBV3-1 (or the pseudogene TRBV3-2); perhaps TRBD1 as D (5 bases). Germline CDR1 and CDR2: LGHDT and YNNKEL (reference sequence). CDR3 size: 16 residues. V was trimmed by 3 bases and J by 5 bases, leaving 17 bases between them. The CDR3 DNA follows: TGTGCCAGCAGCCATAGCAGGGAATCTCTTAGAAACACCATATATTTT. As protein: CASSHSRESLRNTIYF.

The V gene is TRBV18, the J gene TRBJ1-6, with D unresolved. The length of the CDR3 is 14 residues. Between the trimmed V and J ends, which lost 3 bases and 6 bases, there was a span of 9 bases. Germline CDR1 is KGHSH and CDR2 is LQKENI. In nucleotides, the CDR3 is TGTGCCAGCTCACCCCCCATCCCTAATTCACCCCTCCACTTT. Its translation: CASSPPIPNSPLHF. Variable domain in full (rest from reference TRBV18 and TRBJ1-6): NAGVMQNPRHLVRRRGQEARLRCSPMKGHSHVYWYRQLPEEGLKFMVYLQKENIIDESGMPKERFSAEFPKEGPSILRIQQVVRGDSAAYFCASSPPIPNSPLHFGNGTRLTVT.

The J gene is TRBJ2-3, the V gene TRBV19; D gene unclear. Germline CDR1 reads LNHDA; CDR2 reads SQIVND (reference sequence). The ends were cut back, 3 bases at V and 2 bases at J, with 12 bases in the middle. This CDR3 is built from 15 residues. CDR3 residues: CASSIPGGITDTQYF. CDR3 DNA: TGTGCCAGTAGTATCCCTGGCGGAATCACAGATACGCAGTATTTT.

The chain is built from TRBV5-6 and TRBJ2-1, with 9 bases that match TRBD2. The junction had 13 bases not matched to a gene; V was cut back by 3 bases and J by 3 bases. Germline CDR1 reads SGHDT; CDR2 reads YYEEEE. The CDR3 is 18 amino acids. CDR3 loop: CASSSTGGWREGYNEQFF. For the CDR3, the DNA is TGTGCCAGCAGCTCGACTGGGGGATGGCGGGAGGGCTACAATGAGCAGTTCTTC.

This clone was seen a few times. J is TRBJ1-5 and V is TRBV23-1; D remains unclear. TRBV23-1 is filed as an ORF, its function uncertain. V lost 0 bases, J lost 1 base, and 7 bases lay in between. The CDR3 runs 15 residues. This CDR3 reads CASSQSGESNQPQHF. The DNA of the CDR3 is TGCGCCAGCAGTCAATCGGGAGAGAGCAATCAGCCCCAGCATTTT.

The chain joins TRBV6-5 to TRBJ1-1, with no clear D. Deletions cut 2 bases from V and 0 bases from J, with 7 bases between. Germline CDR1 and CDR2: MNHEY and SVGAGI. The CDR3 spans 14 residues. The CDR3 is CASSYSSMNTEAFF. CDR3 nucleotides: TGTGCCAGCAGTTACAGCTCAATGAACACTGAAGCTTTCTTT.